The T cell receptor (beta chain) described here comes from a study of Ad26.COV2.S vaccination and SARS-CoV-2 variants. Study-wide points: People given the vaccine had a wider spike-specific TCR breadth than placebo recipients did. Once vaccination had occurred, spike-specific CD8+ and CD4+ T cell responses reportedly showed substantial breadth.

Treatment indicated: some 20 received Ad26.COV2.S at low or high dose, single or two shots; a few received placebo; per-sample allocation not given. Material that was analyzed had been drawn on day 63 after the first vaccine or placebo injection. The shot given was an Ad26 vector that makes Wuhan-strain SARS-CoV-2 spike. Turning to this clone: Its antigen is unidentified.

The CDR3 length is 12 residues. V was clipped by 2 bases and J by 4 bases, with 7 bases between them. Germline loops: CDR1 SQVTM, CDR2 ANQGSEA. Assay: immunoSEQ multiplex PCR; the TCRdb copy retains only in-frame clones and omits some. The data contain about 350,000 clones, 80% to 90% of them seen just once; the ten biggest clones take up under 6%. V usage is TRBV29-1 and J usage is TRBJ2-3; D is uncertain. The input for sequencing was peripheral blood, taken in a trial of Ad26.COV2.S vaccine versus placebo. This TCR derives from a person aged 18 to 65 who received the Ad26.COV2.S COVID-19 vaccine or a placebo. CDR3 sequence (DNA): TGCAGCGTTGAATGGGTAGCAGATACGCAGTATTTT. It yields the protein CSVEWVADTQYF.